These 28 T cell receptor beta chains were sequenced from one sample in a study of beta chain features in type 1 diabetes (dated by TCRdb to 2016 to 2019). Results the study describes overall, beyond this receptor: Type 1 diabetes patients showed a moderate but significant shortening of TCRB CDR3 length in all four CD4+ subsets.

Their target antigens are unknown. Receptor amplification or capture employed the immunoSEQ multiplex PCR assay. The entire isolated RNA was reverse transcribed using the High Capacity cDNA Reverse Transcription Kit, and thus expressed TCRB transcripts were sequenced. TCRdb holds this immuneACCESS table with in-frame rearrangements only. Some clones are missing; in checked studies, unresolved V genes explain under half, and the rest has no known cause. The sample profile shows around 650,000 clones; roughly an eighth of them were found once. The ten most abundant clones make up 0.095% to 0.15% of the sample. Sequencing was done on a sample of naive CD4+ T cells from blood. Read against the paper, the sample's cell subset or site label means: true naive CD4+ T cells. These receptors originate from a man aged 30 to 39 with type 1 diabetes.

This clone came up a few times. The chain joins TRBV28 to TRBJ1-1; TRBD1 matches 7 bases. With V trimmed by 5 bases and J by 11 bases, 8 bases remained unmatched. Germline V lookup: CDR1 MDHEN, CDR2 SYDVKM. The CDR3 loop spans 12 amino acids. The CDR3 coding sequence is TGTGCCAGCAGTCCAGGGGGGACAAAGGCTTTCTTT. Translated, it gives CASSPGGTKAFF.

The J gene is TRBJ2-7, the V gene TRBV5-4; TRBD1 or TRBD2 may be the D gene (5 bases each). The CDR3 is 15 residues long. Trimming cost V 4 bases and J 3 bases, with 17 bases left between them. The germline V gene encodes CDR1 SGHNT and CDR2 YYREEE (reference sequence). The CDR3 here is CASSSYRDGYYEQYF. The CDR3 nucleotides are TGTGCCAGCAGCAGCTACCGGGACGGATACTACGAGCAGTACTTC.

The chain recombines TRBV7-9 with TRBJ2-1; TRBD2 aligns across 8 bases. CDR1 is SEHNR and CDR2 is FQNEAQ in the germline V gene (reference sequence). The V and J ends lost 7 bases and 9 bases, in that order; junction bases with no gene match: 17. The CDR3 extends over 16 amino acids. DNA for the CDR3: TGTGCCAGCACCGTGCAGGGGACTAGTGGAGTTAGTGAGCAGTTCTTC. Translated, it gives CASTVQGTSGVSEQFF.

V gene TRBV7-2 combines with J gene TRBJ2-7, with D maybe TRBD1 (5 bases). Germline assignment: CDR1 SGHTA and CDR2 FQGNSA. This CDR3 has 14 amino acids. V was shortened by 3 bases and J by 3 bases, with 12 bases between the two germline ends. The CDR3 loop reads CASSFGQRGYEQYF. The DNA of the CDR3 is TGTGCCAGCAGCTTCGGACAACGCGGCTACGAGCAGTACTTC.

The chain is built from TRBV4-2 and TRBJ2-3; D is uncertain. This CDR3 is built from 14 residues. The germline V gene has CDR1 LGHNA and CDR2 YNFKEQ. Trimming left V 0 bases short and J 1 base short, with 5 bases between. The CDR3 region is CASSQDQRTDTQYF. The DNA of the CDR3 is TGTGCCAGCAGCCAAGATCAGCGCACAGATACGCAGTATTTT.

The rearrangement uses TRBV11-3 and TRBJ1-1; D is ambiguous. Looked up from germline, CDR1 is SGHNT and CDR2 is YENEEA. V shed 2 bases and J shed 1 base, with 5 bases lying between them. The CDR3 sequence is 13 residues long. CDR3 sequence (DNA): TGTGCCAGCAGCTTAAGGGAGAACACTGAAGCTTTCTTT. This sequence encodes CASSLRENTEAFF. The full variable domain, completed using reference TRBV11-3 and TRBJ1-1, is EAGVVQSPRYKIIEKKQPVAFWCNPISGHNTLYWYLQNLGQGPELLIRYENEEAVDDSQLPKDRFSAERLKGVDSTLKIQPAELGDSAVYLCASSLRENTEAFFGQGTRLTVV.

This clone came up a few times. This chain uses TRBV5-1 with TRBJ1-5; TRBD1 matches 7 bases. V gave up 1 base and J gave up 3 bases; unmatched junction bases: 4. The CDR3 extends over 15 amino acids. Germline CDR1 and CDR2: SGHRS and YFSETQ. DNA of the CDR3: TGCGCCAGCAGCTTGTCAGGACAGGTCAATCAGCCCCAGCATTTT. Amino acids: CASSLSGQVNQPQHF.

V and J are TRBV29-1 and TRBJ2-1, with TRBD2 matching over 7 bases. V lost 5 bases and J lost 9; bases outside the gene matches: 7. CDR3 length: 12 amino acids. Germline CDR1 and CDR2: SQVTM and ANQGSEA. CDR3 residues: CSVWEGVGEQFF. For the CDR3, the DNA is TGCAGCGTTTGGGAGGGTGTCGGTGAGCAGTTCTTC.

The rearrangement joins TRBV13 to TRBJ2-3, with D perhaps TRBD1 (6 bases). Trimming stripped 5 bases from V and 14 bases from J, with 17 bases between. Germline V CDR1 and CDR2: PRHDT, FYEKMQ (reference sequence). The CDR3 totals 12 residues. Written as DNA, the CDR3 is TGTGCCAGCAGCGTAACAGGGAATGTATTGTATTTT. It specifies CASSVTGNVLYF.

There are a few counts of this clone. The chain joins TRBV4-3 to TRBJ1-1; 8 bases align to TRBD1. Per the germline V gene, CDR1 is LGHNA and CDR2 is YSLEER. The CDR3 runs to 14 residues. The V gene end was trimmed by 3 bases and the J gene end by 8 bases; junction bases not matched to a gene: 8. This CDR3 is CASSHAGTGREAFF. The CDR3 nucleotides read TGCGCCAGCAGCCATGCCGGGACAGGACGGGAAGCTTTCTTT.

This clone was counted only a few times. Other nucleotide sequences in the sample specify the same CDR3. The V call is TRBV4-3, the J call TRBJ2-7; TRBD2 matches at 9 bases. This CDR3 spans 14 amino acids. Germline V CDR1 and CDR2: LGHNA, YSLEER. After removal of 1 base from V and 2 bases from J, the junction contained 0 bases not matched to a gene. CDR3 bases: TGCGCCAGCAGCCAAGGCGGGGGGGCCTACGAGCAGTACTTC. Protein: CASSQGGGAYEQYF.

This chain connects TRBV7-9 to TRBJ1-1; D is perhaps TRBD1 (6 bases). CDR1 is SEHNR and CDR2 is FQNEAQ in the germline V gene (reference sequence). This CDR3 region has 14 residues. The V end lost 1 base, the J end lost 5 bases, and 11 bases lay between the germline ends. CDR3 bases: TGTGCCAGCAGCTTAGGGGCAGGGGTGACTGAAGCTTTCTTT. The encoded protein is CASSLGAGVTEAFF.

This clone was seen a handful of times. The chain links TRBV6-6 to TRBJ2-3; D gene unclear. CDR3 length: 11 residues. Germline CDR1 and CDR2: MNHNY and SVGAGI (reference sequence). V shed 6 bases and J shed 6 bases, with 7 bases lying between them. CDR3 residues: CASRTEDTQYF. The CDR3 nucleotides are TGTGCCAGCAGAACTGAGGATACGCAGTATTTT.

This clone appeared many times. V and J are TRBV4-3 and TRBJ1-4; 8 bases map to TRBD1. Germline V gives CDR1 LGHNA, CDR2 YSLEER. The trim removed 6 bases at V and 8 bases at J, leaving 11 bases unmatched. CDR3 length equals 15 residues. The CDR3 protein is CASSFTGTGEEKLFF. CDR3 in DNA: TGCGCCAGCAGTTTTACCGGGACAGGTGAAGAAAAACTGTTTTTT.

This clone was picked up a small number of times. The CDR3 region has the DNA TGTGCCAGCAGCCGCATCACATCCCTCGGAGGTGAAAAACTGTTTTTT. It yields the protein CASSRITSLGGEKLFF. The chain combines TRBV5-4 with TRBJ1-4; no clear D gene. Trimming stripped 4 bases from V and 7 bases from J, with 20 bases between. The germline V gene encodes CDR1 SGHNT and CDR2 YYREEE (reference sequence). The CDR3 runs 16 residues.

The chain couples TRBV28 to TRBJ1-2, with D unresolved. Trimming pared 4 bases from V and 4 bases from J, leaving 7 bases between. Germline V gene sequence: CDR1 MDHEN, CDR2 SYDVKM. CDR3 size: 12 residues. CDR3 residues: CASSSGVYGYTF. The DNA of the CDR3 is TGTGCCAGCAGTTCGGGAGTCTATGGCTACACCTTC.

In its sample, this clone was seen a few times. The chain joins TRBV30 to TRBJ2-1, with 13 bases fitting TRBD2. Unmatched junction bases numbered 6, after V lost 1 base and J lost 6 bases. The germline gives CDR1 GTSNPN, CDR2 SVGIG (reference sequence). This CDR3 contains 16 residues. DNA for the CDR3: TGTGCCTGGAGTGCCGGAACTAGCGGGGGGGCCAATGAGCAGTTCTTC. This codes for CAWSAGTSGGANEQFF.

This clone has just a few counts. The chain combines TRBV7-9 with TRBJ1-2; TRBD1 is a possible D gene (5 bases). The CDR3 sequence is 12 residues long. CDR1 SEHNR and CDR2 FQNEAQ come from the germline V gene (reference sequence). Trimming removed 5 bases at V and 8 bases at J, with 12 bases between. This chain's CDR3 is CASSKGTAGYTF. CDR3 sequence (DNA): TGTGCCAGCAGCAAAGGGACGGCCGGCTACACCTTC.

This clone came up a few times. The V call is TRBV7-2, the J call TRBJ1-2; 7 bases are a match to TRBD1. The CDR3 has 16 amino acids. With 5 bases clipped from V and 2 bases from J, the junction kept 11 bases outside the gene matches. Looked up from germline, CDR1 is SGHTA and CDR2 is FQGNSA. CDR3 coding DNA: TGTGCCAGCAGCATCCGGGACAGCGCATTGAACTATGGCTACACCTTC. This gives the protein CASSIRDSALNYGYTF. Filled out from reference TRBV7-2 and TRBJ1-2, the complete variable domain reads GAGVSQSPSNKVTEKGKDVELRCDPISGHTALYWYRQSLGQGLEFLIYFQGNSAPDKSGLPSDRFSAERTGGSVSTLTIQRTQQEDSAVYLCASSIRDSALNYGYTFGSGTRLTVV.

This clone turned up a few times. This chain uses TRBV15 with TRBJ2-1, with D uncertain. The CDR3 spans 17 residues. With 3 bases removed from V and 2 bases from J, the gap between germline ends came to 17 bases. CDR1 is LNHNV and CDR2 is YYDKDF in the germline V gene (reference sequence). Here the CDR3 DNA reads TGTGCCACCAGCAGGGACCCGATCGGTTTTGCCTACAATGAGCAGTTCTTC. This encodes CATSRDPIGFAYNEQFF.

The J gene is TRBJ2-5, the V gene TRBV7-2, with D possibly TRBD2 on 6 matching bases. Trimming shortened V by 4 bases and J by 7 bases, and 16 bases separated the two germline ends. CDR3 size: 14 residues. Germline values: CDR1 SGHTA, CDR2 FQGNSA. Here the CDR3 reads CASSSGDWGRTQYF. The CDR3 DNA sequence: TGTGCCAGCAGCTCTGGGGACTGGGGCAGGACCCAGTACTTC.

The V gene is TRBV6-5, the J gene TRBJ1-1, with 11 bases fitting TRBD1. The J segment lost 3 bases and the V segment lost 4 bases, leaving 1 base of the junction unmatched. Germline V gene data show CDR1 as MNHEY and CDR2 as SVGAGI. The CDR3 totals 14 residues. The CDR3 bases are TGTGCCAGCAGTTGGACAGGGGGCTACACTGAAGCTTTCTTT. This codes for CASSWTGGYTEAFF.

This chain's CDR3 is CASTRGSTDTQYF. Written as DNA, the CDR3 is TGTGCCAGCACCCGCGGAAGCACAGATACGCAGTATTTT. The chain carries TRBV5-6 and TRBJ2-3; D remains ambiguous. This CDR3 is built from 13 residues. Trimming shortened V by 6 bases and J by 0 bases, and 8 bases separated the two germline ends. Germline loops: CDR1 SGHDT, CDR2 YYEEEE.

The chain employs TRBV28 and TRBJ2-1; 10 bases align to TRBD1. The J segment lost 9 bases and the V segment lost 8 bases, leaving 7 bases of the junction unmatched. Germline V gene sequence: CDR1 MDHEN, CDR2 SYDVKM. CDR3 length equals 13 residues. The CDR3 DNA reads as TGTGCCAGCGGGACAGGGGCACAACGTGAGCAGTTCTTC. Amino acids: CASGTGAQREQFF.

In its sample, this clone was seen a few times. The V gene is TRBV5-1, the J gene TRBJ1-2; D gene ambiguous. The CDR3 extends over 14 amino acids. Deletions cut 0 bases from V and 3 bases from J, with 9 bases between. Germline V gene lookup returns CDR1 SGHRS and CDR2 YFSETQ. Here the CDR3 reads CASSLGGSYYGYTF. DNA for the CDR3: TGCGCCAGCAGCTTGGGAGGGAGTTACTATGGCTACACCTTC.

The rearrangement links TRBV2 to TRBJ2-4, with D possibly called TRBD1 or TRBD2 (5 bases each). The germline V gene has CDR1 SNHLY and CDR2 FYNNEI. Trimming removed 8 bases from V and 0 bases from J, with 14 bases in between. The CDR3 contains 15 residues. The CDR3, as DNA: TGTGCCAGCTCCGTAGGGGACCTAGCCAAAAACATTCAGTACTTC. Translated: CASSVGDLAKNIQYF.

This clone has a handful of counts. Here the CDR3 DNA reads TGCGCCAGCAGCTTGGATCGGGGCATCAGCTATGGCTACACCTTC. It translates to CASSLDRGISYGYTF. The V call is TRBV5-1, the J call TRBJ1-2, with D perhaps TRBD1 (5 bases). From germline, CDR1 is SGHRS and CDR2 YFSETQ. Trimming shortened V by 0 bases and J by 4 bases, and 13 bases separated the two germline ends. The CDR3 runs 15 residues. The full variable domain, completed using reference TRBV5-1 and TRBJ1-2, is KAGVTQTPRYLIKTRGQQVTLSCSPISGHRSVSWYQQTPGQGLQFLFEYFSETQRNKGNFPGRFSGRQFSNSRSEMNVSTLELGDSALYLCASSLDRGISYGYTFGSGTRLTVV.

V gene TRBV6-5 combines with J gene TRBJ1-6; no firm D call. The CDR3 consists of 14 residues. Germline lookup yields CDR1 MNHEY and CDR2 SVGAGI. V was shortened by 4 bases and J by 3 bases, with 7 bases between the two germline ends. CDR3 nucleotides: TGTGCCAGCAGTTCCGACAACTATAATTCACCCCTCCACTTT. Translated, it gives CASSSDNYNSPLHF.